The next 15 T cell receptor beta chains were all read from a single sample in a study of tumor-infiltrating lymphocytes in primary liver carcinoma. RNA was extracted from whole blood without cell sorting, alongside germline DNA. The investigators made TCR beta cDNA from about 500 ng total RNA, using a constant-region primer. Researchers made the TCR beta libraries by running three nested multiplex PCR rounds with slightly modified ARM-PCR. TRBV1-TRBV30 forward and Cbeta reverse primers drove the first two approximately 10-cycle rounds. TCRdb used MiXCR to reprocess the multiplex PCR reads, holding one entry per CDR3 protein. The table has some 180,000 distinct CDR3 sequences, around 60% seen once. The sequenced material came from peripheral blood. These receptor sequences come from a man aged 35 to 55 with primary liver carcinoma and hepatitis B virus infection.

Only a few counts were recorded for this clonotype. V is TRBV7-9 and J is TRBJ1-1, with a possible D match to TRBD1 (5 bases). Germline V gene lookup returns CDR1 SEHNR and CDR2 FQNEAQ (reference sequence). CDR3 length: 15 residues. V dropped 0 bases and J dropped 3 bases, with 11 bases sitting between them. The CDR3 sequence is CASSLAMGRDTEAFF. The DNA for the CDR3 is TGTGCCAGCAGCTTAGCTATGGGCAGGGACACTGAAGCTTTCTTT.

As to this clonotype: The junction departs from germline at one end; a sequencing error may be responsible. The V and J genes are TRBV7-9 and TRBJ2-6; no reliable D call. Germline CDR1 SEHNR, CDR2 FQNEAQ (reference sequence). This CDR3 comprises 13 residues. The DNA for the CDR3 is TGTGCCAGCGGCTTGACTGGGGCCAACGTCCTGACTTTC. Translation gives CASGLTGANVLTF. Full variable domain (missing parts from reference TRBV7-9 and TRBJ2-6): DTGVSQNPRHKITKRGQNVTFRCDPISEHNRLYWYRQTLGQGPEFLTYFQNEAQLEKSRLLSDRFSAERPKGSFSTLEIQRTEQGDSAMYLCASGLTGANVLTFGAGSRLTVL.

In the case of this clonotype: The junction differs from germline at one of its ends, possibly a read error. The chain links TRBV4-2 to TRBJ1-1; no reliable D call. This CDR3 is 14 amino acids long. Germline loops: CDR1 LGHNA, CDR2 YNFKEQ. The CDR3 here is CANNQDQSNTEAYF. CDR3 DNA: TGTGCCAACAACCAAGACCAGAGTAACACTGAAGCTTACTTT.

Note on this clonotype: One junction end does not reproduce the germline sequence, and a read error may be involved. The V call is TRBV7-9, the J call TRBJ2-1, with D tentatively TRBD1 (6 bases). The CDR3 extends over 15 amino acids. Germline lookup yields CDR1 SEHNR and CDR2 FQNEAQ (reference sequence). CDR3 bases: TGTGCCAACAGCCTACGGGACATCTCCTACAATGAGCAGCTCTTC. As protein: CANSLRDISYNEQLF.

The chain employs TRBV6-1 and TRBJ2-5, with 7 bases that match TRBD2. The CDR3 length is 13 residues. CDR1 and CDR2 (germline): MNHNS, SASEGT. V was pared by 6 bases and J by 9 bases, with 10 bases of the junction left unmatched. CDR3 bases: TGTGCCAGCAGAGACTCAGGGAGGGAGGCCCAGTACTTC. Translating gives CASRDSGREAQYF.

This clonotype has a single count. One end of the junction fails to match germline, which may point to a read error. The J gene is TRBJ2-6, the V gene TRBV11-2; possibly TRBD2 for D (6 bases). CDR3 length equals 17 residues. Germline V gene lookup returns CDR1 SGHAT and CDR2 FQNNGV. CDR3 nucleotides: TGTGCCAGCACCCTCACTTCCGGGAGCTCTGGGGCCATCGTCCTGGCTTTC. Translation: CASTLTSGSSGAIVLAF.

Remarks on this clonotype: A much larger clone lies a single base off, so this may be a read error. This chain connects TRBV29-1 to TRBJ2-7; possibly TRBD1 for D (6 bases). The V end was cut by 3 bases, the J end by 2 bases, with 11 bases between. Germline V lookup: CDR1 SQVTM, CDR2 ANQGSEA. The length of the CDR3 is 13 residues. CDR3 nucleotide sequence: TGCAGCGTTGACGGCAGGGGACCCTACGAGCAGTACTTC. Protein: CSVDGRGPYEQYF.

The sample holds a few counts of this clonotype. The chain carries TRBV12-3 or TRBV12-4 and TRBJ1-5; D is perhaps TRBD1 (6 bases). The CDR3 is made up of 14 amino acids. The V gene lost 3 bases and the J gene lost 4 bases, with 10 bases spanning the gap. DNA for the CDR3: TGTGCCAGCAGTTTTTCGGACAGAAATCAGCCCCAGCATTTT. Residues: CASSFSDRNQPQHF.

This clonotype showed up just a few times. The chain recombines TRBV13 with TRBJ2-7, with a weak D call TRBD2 (6 bases). Germline assignment: CDR1 PRHDT and CDR2 FYEKMQ (reference sequence). Trimming cost V 3 bases and J 6 bases, with 12 bases left between them. This CDR3 region has 13 residues. CDR3 residues: CASSLRTGVEQYF. The DNA for the CDR3 is TGTGCCAGCAGCTTGAGAACGGGAGTCGAGCAGTACTTC.

The J gene is TRBJ2-7, the V gene TRBV10-2, with no clear D. Germline V lookup: CDR1 WSHSY, CDR2 SAAADI. The CDR3 length is 14 residues. Deletions cut 0 bases from V and 0 bases from J, with 6 bases between. CDR3 sequence (DNA): TGCGCCAGCAGTGAGTCGATTAGCTCCTACGAGCAGTACTTC. Translation gives CASSESISSYEQYF.

V usage is TRBV7-9 and J usage is TRBJ1-4; 7 bases line up with TRBD1. Trimming took 5 bases from V and 7 from J; bases not matched to a gene: 10. This CDR3 spans 15 amino acids. In germline, CDR1 is SEHNR, CDR2 FQNEAQ (reference sequence). This chain's CDR3 is CASSQSQGVAEKLFF. The CDR3 DNA sequence: TGTGCCAGCAGCCAATCTCAGGGGGTTGCTGAAAAACTGTTTTTT.

The chain combines TRBV12-3 or TRBV12-4 with TRBJ2-2; D remains ambiguous. V was shortened by 3 bases and J by 6 bases, with 8 bases between the two germline ends. The CDR3 sequence is 13 residues long. CDR3 region: CASSFSASGELFF. DNA for the CDR3: TGTGCCAGCAGTTTCTCTGCTTCCGGGGAGCTGTTTTTT.

The gene calls are TRBV6-5 and TRBJ2-4; a weak D match, TRBD2 (6 bases). Germline assignment: CDR1 MNHEY and CDR2 SVGAGI. V was clipped by 3 bases and J by 5 bases, with 14 bases between them. This CDR3 region has 15 residues. CDR3 amino acids: CASSYTGAPENIQYF. CDR3 coding DNA: TGTGCCAGCAGTTATACGGGAGCCCCAGAAAACATTCAGTACTTC.

A note on this clonotype: A read error may explain this, as a much larger clone is one base away. J is TRBJ1-3 and V is TRBV29-1, with D uncertain. Trimming pared 5 bases from V and 1 base from J, leaving 9 bases between. Germline CDR1 is SQVTM and CDR2 is ANQGSEA. The CDR3 is 13 amino acids. Written as DNA, the CDR3 is TGCAGCGTTCGGGGAGGGTCTGGAAACACCATATATTTT. Its protein product is CSVRGGSGNTIYF.

Notes on this clonotype: A much larger clone differs by one base, so this may be a read error. The V gene is TRBV11-3, the J gene TRBJ2-1; D remains ambiguous. The germline V gene encodes CDR1 SGHNT and CDR2 YENEEA. There are 13 residues in the CDR3. The CDR3 here is CAGSLELGNEQFF. DNA of the CDR3: TGTGCCGGCAGCTTAGAGTTGGGGAATGAGCAGTTCTTC.